This T cell receptor beta chain comes out of a study of CD8 T cell repertoires and HIV-1 epitope variants. Whole-study context: Epitopes were three Gag families plus Nef HW9 and YT9. Cultures ran 10 days, with IL-2, IL-7 and IL-15 added on days 3 and 7.

The CDR3 length is 15 residues. CDR1 is MNHEY, CDR2 SMNVEV, per germline (reference sequence). V was pared by 5 bases and J by 0 bases, with 5 bases of the junction left unmatched. Study-wide findings and caveats: Some ten antigen-specific TCR beta clonotypes were found; more than five seemed cross-reactive to variants.

Produced via immunoSEQ multiplex PCR; TCRdb's table is partial and in-frame only. The sample includes over 6,000 clones, less than 75% of them seen just once. The table lists this clone with a few counts. Its specificity is not known. Sequencing was carried out using cultured CD8+ T cells derived from PBMCs. The sequence was collected from a male donor with HIV. The chain employs TRBV27 and TRBJ2-7, with 9 bases fitting TRBD1. Here the CDR3 reads CASSVGQGSSYEQYF. CDR3 in DNA: TGTGCCAGCAGTGTGGGACAGGGAAGCTCCTACGAGCAGTACTTC.